Given below is one TCR beta chain in context. The record originates from a study of blood T cell repertoires in COVID-19. Study-wide background: The United States, Italy and Spain provided the acute and convalescent COVID-19 samples. The analysed material was cDNA or gDNA that came from T cells, B-cell-depleted T cells, or PBMCs.

Some clones are missing from TCRdb's copy, which holds only in-frame ones; the method was immunoSEQ multiplex PCR. The sample records 150,000 or so clones, about four fifths being singletons. Unmatched junction bases numbered 6, after V lost 4 bases and J lost 4 bases. The length of the CDR3 is 13 residues. The germline CDR1 and CDR2 sequences are SQVTM and ANQGSEA. The J gene is TRBJ1-1, the V gene TRBV29-1; 7 bases are a match to TRBD1. Source material: peripheral blood. This receptor was identified in a man younger than 35 with active or convalescent COVID-19. CDR3 region: CSVVRQGVTEAFF. CDR3 sequence (DNA): TGCAGCGTTGTCCGACAGGGAGTCACTGAAGCTTTCTTT.